Below, 14 T cell receptor beta chains from the same sample are listed, as sequenced in a study of shared clonotypes between healthy human individuals. Method: immunoSEQ multiplex PCR; TCRdb's copy keeps in-frame clones and lacks some. This repertoire shows around 690,000 clones, roughly 91% found once; its top ten account for approximately 35%. The specimen sequenced was memory CD8+ T cells from PBMCs. Specified subset: CD45RO+ cells pooled with CCR7-negative TemRA cells. All receptors derive from a man between 18 and 35 years old in good health. Some clones in this sample may be carry-over from other donors' samples.

V and J are TRBV4-3 and TRBJ1-4; possible D gene TRBD1, 6 bases. The CDR3 is made up of 16 amino acids. V was shortened by 4 bases and J by 6 bases, with 18 bases between the two germline ends. CDR1 and CDR2 from the germline V gene are LGHNA and YSLEER. This CDR3 reads CASSRLTGTNHEKLFF. Written as DNA, the CDR3 is TGCGCCAGCAGCCGTCTGACAGGAACGAACCATGAAAAACTGTTTTTT.

The chain recombines TRBV28 with TRBJ1-1, with D unclear. CDR1 is MDHEN and CDR2 is SYDVKM in the germline V gene. The CDR3 contains 13 residues. Trimming left V 3 bases short and J 1 base short, with 6 bases between. The CDR3 spells CASSFPENTEAFF. The CDR3 nucleotides read TGTGCCAGCAGTTTCCCCGAGAACACTGAAGCTTTCTTT.

The V and J genes are TRBV27 and TRBJ2-6, with TRBD2 matching 12 bases. From germline, CDR1 is MNHEY and CDR2 SMNVEV (reference sequence). The CDR3 spans 21 residues. With 6 bases clipped from V and 2 bases from J, the junction kept 17 bases outside the gene matches. The CDR3 loop is CASSARGLAGIKEPGANVLTF. CDR3 bases: TGTGCCAGCAGCGCCCGCGGACTAGCGGGGATTAAAGAGCCTGGGGCCAACGTCCTGACTTTC.

The genes are TRBV28 and TRBJ1-1, with D hard to call. The V gene lost 6 bases and the J gene lost 4 bases, with 9 bases spanning the gap. Germline CDR1 and CDR2: MDHEN and SYDVKM. This CDR3 spans 12 amino acids. This chain's CDR3 is CASRQFPTEAFF. The CDR3 region has the DNA TGTGCCAGCAGGCAGTTCCCCACTGAAGCTTTCTTT.

V is TRBV7-8 and J is TRBJ1-5, with D tentatively TRBD1 (5 bases). The V gene lost 5 bases and the J gene lost 7 bases, with 18 bases spanning the gap. Germline-derived CDR1 and CDR2 are SGHVS and FQNEAQ. The CDR3 has 15 amino acids. The CDR3 protein is CASSEARDRRQPQHF. For the CDR3, the DNA is TGTGCCAGCAGCGAAGCCCGGGACCGTAGACAGCCCCAGCATTTT. The full variable domain, completed using reference TRBV7-8 and TRBJ1-5, is GAGVSQSPRYKVAKRGQDVALRCDPISGHVSLFWYQQALGQGPEFLTYFQNEAQLDKSGLPSDRFFAERPEGSVSTLKIQRTQQEDSAVYLCASSEARDRRQPQHFGDGTRLSIL.

Concerning this clone itself: The junction does not match germline at one end; this may be a read error. V and J are TRBV4-3 and TRBJ2-7; D uncertain. The germline gives CDR1 LGHNA, CDR2 YSLEER. There are 11 residues in the CDR3. The CDR3 here is CASSQEGRRHF. CDR3 coding DNA: TGCGCCAGCAGCCAAGAGGGCAGGCGGCACTTC.

This rearrangement joins TRBV7-9 to TRBJ1-1; tentatively, D is TRBD1 (5 bases). CDR1 SEHNR and CDR2 FQNEAQ come from the germline V gene (reference sequence). With 5 bases removed from V and 0 bases from J, the gap between germline ends came to 13 bases. This CDR3 has 15 residues. The DNA of the CDR3 is TGTGCCAGCAGCAAAATCCAGGGCATGAACACTGAAGCTTTCTTT. This translates into CASSKIQGMNTEAFF. Full variable domain (rest looked up from reference TRBV7-9 and TRBJ1-1): DTGVSQNPRHKITKRGQNVTFRCDPISEHNRLYWYRQTLGQGPEFLTYFQNEAQLEKSRLLSDRFSAERPKGSFSTLEIQRTEQGDSAMYLCASSKIQGMNTEAFFGQGTRLTVV.

The chain couples TRBV4-1 to TRBJ2-5; D possibly corresponds to TRBD2 (7 bases). CDR1 MGHRA and CDR2 YSYEKL come from the germline V gene. CDR3 length: 13 residues. Trimming shortened V by 5 bases and J by 4 bases, and 11 bases separated the two germline ends. CDR3 DNA: TGCGCCAGCAGCAGGGGGGGTGTAGAGACCCAGTACTTC. It translates to CASSRGGVETQYF.

This clone was recorded once. The chain couples TRBV27 to TRBJ2-1; the D gene could be TRBD1 or TRBD2 (5 bases each). The V end lost 6 bases, the J end lost 3 bases, and 12 bases lay between the germline ends. Germline values: CDR1 MNHEY, CDR2 SMNVEV (reference sequence). This CDR3 has 14 residues. CDR3 bases: TGTGCCAGCAGAATCGGGACCGTCTACAATGAGCAGTTCTTC. Translation gives CASRIGTVYNEQFF.

The rearrangement links TRBV27 to TRBJ2-3, with D maybe TRBD1 (6 bases). This CDR3 comprises 13 residues. Trimming removed 3 bases from V and 7 bases from J, with 11 bases in between. Looked up from germline, CDR1 is MNHEY and CDR2 is SMNVEV (reference sequence). In DNA form, the CDR3 reads TGTGCCAGCAGTTTTAGGACAGAAAATACGCAGTATTTT. It is translated as CASSFRTENTQYF.

This sequence joins TRBV14 and TRBJ2-7; no clear D gene. Germline loops: CDR1 SGHDN, CDR2 FVKESK. V was shortened by 0 bases and J by 5 bases, with 8 bases between the two germline ends. This CDR3 region has 13 residues. CDR3 bases: TGTGCCAGCAGCCAAGATATAAGGGACGAGCAGTACTTC. Amino acids: CASSQDIRDEQYF.

The chain couples TRBV5-6 to TRBJ2-3; D remains ambiguous. Germline CDR1 is SGHDT and CDR2 is YYEEEE. The ends were cut back, 0 bases at V and 0 bases at J, with 5 bases in the middle. This CDR3 comprises 14 residues. CDR3 sequence: CASSLVESTDTQYF. For the CDR3, the DNA is TGTGCCAGCAGCTTGGTAGAGAGCACAGATACGCAGTATTTT.

This chain connects TRBV19 to TRBJ2-5, with 9 nucleotides matching TRBD2. The CDR3 sequence is 16 residues long. CDR1 and CDR2 (germline): LNHDA, SQIVND (reference sequence). Trimming cost V 5 bases and J 1 base; bases outside gene matches: 8. CDR3 DNA sequence: TGTGCCAGTAGTCCCCGGACTAGCGTTTTCCAAGAGACCCAGTACTTC. Translating gives CASSPRTSVFQETQYF.

The chain employs TRBV4-3 and TRBJ2-7; D remains unclear. Germline V lookup: CDR1 LGHNA, CDR2 YSLEER. V lost 0 bases to trimming and J lost 7 bases, with 22 bases between them. This CDR3 is built from 17 residues. CDR3: CASSQDSYRAPPSEQYF. Written as DNA, the CDR3 is TGCGCCAGCAGCCAAGATTCCTATCGGGCACCACCGTCTGAGCAGTACTTC.